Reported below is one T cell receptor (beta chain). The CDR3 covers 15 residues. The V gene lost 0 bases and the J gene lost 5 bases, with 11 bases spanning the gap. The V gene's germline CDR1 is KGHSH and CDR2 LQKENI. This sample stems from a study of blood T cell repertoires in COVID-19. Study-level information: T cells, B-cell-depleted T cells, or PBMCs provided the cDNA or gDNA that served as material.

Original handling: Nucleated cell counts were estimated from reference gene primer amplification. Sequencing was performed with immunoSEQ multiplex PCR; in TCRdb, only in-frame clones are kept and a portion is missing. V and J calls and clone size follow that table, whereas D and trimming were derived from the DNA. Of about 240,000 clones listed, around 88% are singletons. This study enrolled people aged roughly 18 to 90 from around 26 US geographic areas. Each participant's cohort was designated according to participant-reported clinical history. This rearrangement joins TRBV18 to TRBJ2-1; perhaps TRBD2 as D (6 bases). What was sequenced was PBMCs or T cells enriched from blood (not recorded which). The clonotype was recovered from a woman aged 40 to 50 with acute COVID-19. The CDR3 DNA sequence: TGTGCCAGCTCACCACCGGGCTGGGGGGACAATGAGCAGTTCTTC. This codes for CASSPPGWGDNEQFF.